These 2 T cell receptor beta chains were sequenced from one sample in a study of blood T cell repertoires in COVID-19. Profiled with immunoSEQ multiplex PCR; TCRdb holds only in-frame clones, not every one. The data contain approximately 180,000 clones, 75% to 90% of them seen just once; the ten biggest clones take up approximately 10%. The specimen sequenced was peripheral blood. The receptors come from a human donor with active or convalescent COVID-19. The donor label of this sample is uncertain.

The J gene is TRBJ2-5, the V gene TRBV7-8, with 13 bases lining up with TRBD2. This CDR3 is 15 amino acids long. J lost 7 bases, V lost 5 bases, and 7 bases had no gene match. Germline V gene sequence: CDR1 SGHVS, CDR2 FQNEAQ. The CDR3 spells CASSATSGRPRTQYF. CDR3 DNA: TGTGCCAGCAGCGCGACTAGCGGGAGGCCCCGGACCCAGTACTTC.

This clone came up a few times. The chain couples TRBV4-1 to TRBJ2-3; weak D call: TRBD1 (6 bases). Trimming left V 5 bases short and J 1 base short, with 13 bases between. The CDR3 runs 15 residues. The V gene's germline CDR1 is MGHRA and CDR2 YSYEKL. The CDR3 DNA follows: TGCGCCAGCAGCTCGAGGACAGAGCGCACAGATACGCAGTATTTT. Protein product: CASSSRTERTDTQYF.